The sequence of this T cell receptor beta chain was determined in a study of CXCR3-negative and CXCR3-positive naive CD8 T cells. Study-level findings and limits: Naive cells with CXCR3 showed TRB CDR3s that were more hydrophobic than those in CXCR3-negative naive cells.

Regarding this clonotype: Its target is unknown.

Germline values: CDR1 KGHSH, CDR2 LQKENI. This CDR3 spans 15 amino acids. The study made its TRB cDNA libraries by 5' RACE, adding UMI labels. Reprocessing the 5' RACE reads, TCRdb reports a single entry for every CDR3 protein and omits DNA. This repertoire comprises 20,000 to 30,000 distinct CDR3 sequences; its ten largest clones make up around 2.8%. The receptor comes from a human donor in good health. Some clones in this sample may be carry-over from other donors' samples. The source material was naive CXCR3- CD8+ T cells from blood. Subset: CD45RO-CCR7+CD27+CD95- naive CD8+ T cells lacking CXCR3 (TNR3-). The chain couples TRBV18 to TRBJ1-2. This CDR3 is CASSPWHSRRWGYTF.